What follows are 18 T cell receptor beta chains derived from one specimen sequenced in a study of blood T cell repertoires in COVID-19. Repertoires were generated with immunoSEQ multiplex PCR, while TCRdb's copy carries only in-frame clones and drops some. This table has 250,000 to 350,000 clones, roughly 90% appearing once. Sequences were obtained from peripheral blood. The receptor set was obtained from a woman aged 30 to 39 with COVID-19, enrolled during active disease.

The genes are TRBV10-1 and TRBJ2-5, with TRBD2 matching 10 bases. CDR1 WNHNN and CDR2 SYGVQD come from the germline V gene (reference sequence). The CDR3 consists of 14 residues. After removal of 6 bases from V and 3 bases from J, the junction contained 4 bases not matched to a gene. For the CDR3, the DNA is TGCGCCAGCAGCCCGCTAGCGGGAGAAGAGACCCAGTACTTC. This encodes CASSPLAGEETQYF.

V gene TRBV3-1 (or the pseudogene TRBV3-2) combines with J gene TRBJ1-1, with TRBD1 as a possible D gene (6 bases). Trimming took off 0 bases at V and 5 bases at J, with 10 bases between the two ends. The CDR3 length is 14 residues. Germline V CDR1 and CDR2: LGHDT, YNNKEL (reference sequence). The DNA for the CDR3 is TGTGCCAGCAGCCAAGAGGGGGCGCCGACTGAAGCTTTCTTT. It yields the protein CASSQEGAPTEAFF.

The V call is TRBV15, the J call TRBJ1-2; D is unclear. The V gene's germline CDR1 is LNHNV and CDR2 YYDKDF (reference sequence). CDR3 length: 11 amino acids. V was cut by 1 base and J by 8 bases, with 5 bases left in between. This CDR3 reads CATSRAGGYTF. CDR3 DNA sequence: TGTGCCACCAGCAGAGCGGGGGGCTACACCTTC.

This chain links TRBV2 with TRBJ2-7; 10 nucleotides line up with TRBD2. Germline values: CDR1 SNHLY, CDR2 FYNNEI. This CDR3 comprises 13 residues. V lost 9 bases, J lost 6 bases, and 8 bases stayed unmatched. CDR3 loop: CASRSGRLGEQYF. Written as DNA, the CDR3 is TGTGCCAGTCGTAGCGGGAGGCTTGGCGAGCAGTACTTC.

The chain combines TRBV24-1 with TRBJ2-3; D perhaps matches TRBD1 (7 bases). Germline assignment: CDR1 KGHDR and CDR2 SFDVKD. V shed 7 bases and J shed 2 bases, with 15 bases lying between them. The CDR3 covers 15 residues. The CDR3 here is CATRAGQYNTDTQYF. CDR3 DNA: TGTGCCACCAGGGCGGGACAGTACAACACAGATACGCAGTATTTT.

The rearrangement uses TRBV7-2 and TRBJ1-1; D remains unclear. The V and J ends lost 2 bases and 7 bases respectively, with 11 bases between them. CDR3 length equals 13 residues. Germline CDR1 SGHTA, CDR2 FQGNSA. The CDR3 nucleotides read TGTGCCAGCAGCTTAAGCGGTCAGCGTGAAGCTTTCTTT. Translation gives CASSLSGQREAFF.

DNA of the CDR3: TGTGCCAGCAGAGGCGACAGACCCAATCAGCCCCAGCATTTT. It is translated as CASRGDRPNQPQHF. The gene calls are TRBV28 and TRBJ1-5; tentatively, D is TRBD1 (5 bases). Germline lookup yields CDR1 MDHEN and CDR2 SYDVKM. Trimming removed 6 bases at V and 3 bases at J, with 12 bases between. The CDR3 is 14 residues long.

The chain links TRBV6-5 to TRBJ2-7; D unresolved. Germline assignment: CDR1 MNHEY and CDR2 SVGAGI. The CDR3 runs to 12 residues. The V and J ends lost 8 bases and 7 bases respectively, with 15 bases between them. CDR3 residues: CASGNSWLEQYF. The CDR3 DNA follows: TGTGCCAGCGGTAACAGCTGGCTAGAGCAGTACTTC.

V and J are TRBV11-2 and TRBJ1-1, with no clear D. V was cut by 3 bases and J by 2 bases, with 4 bases left in between. Germline-derived CDR1 and CDR2 are SGHAT and FQNNGV. The CDR3 is made up of 12 amino acids. CDR3 region: CASSFFNTEAFF. The CDR3 DNA reads as TGTGCCAGCAGCTTCTTTAACACTGAAGCTTTCTTT.

The V call is TRBV4-3, the J call TRBJ2-7, with TRBD1 matching 8 bases. The CDR3 has 16 amino acids. The germline V gene encodes CDR1 LGHNA and CDR2 YSLEER. Trimming took 0 bases from V and 5 from J; bases not matched to a gene: 9. CDR3 sequence reads: CASSQDKAGGLNEQYF. CDR3 in DNA: TGCGCCAGCAGCCAAGATAAGGCAGGGGGCTTGAACGAGCAGTACTTC.

The chain carries TRBV4-1 and TRBJ2-3, with no clear D. Trimming left V 1 base short and J 7 bases short, with 12 bases between. This CDR3 contains 14 residues. Germline values: CDR1 MGHRA, CDR2 YSYEKL. The DNA of the CDR3 is TGCGCCAGCAGCCAAGGCCCAGGCCTACATACGCAGTATTTT. Translated: CASSQGPGLHTQYF.

The chain joins TRBV24-1 to TRBJ2-1; 10 nucleotides align to TRBD2. Germline V gene lookup returns CDR1 KGHDR and CDR2 SFDVKD. The V segment lost 6 bases and the J segment 10 bases; nucleotides outside the gene matches: 11. The CDR3 spans 15 residues. CDR3 sequence: CATSSTGTSVNEQFF. Here the CDR3 DNA reads TGTGCCACCAGTAGCACCGGGACTAGCGTTAACGAGCAGTTCTTC.

The J gene is TRBJ2-7, the V gene TRBV4-1, with TRBD2 matching over 10 bases. Germline assignment: CDR1 MGHRA and CDR2 YSYEKL. CDR3 length equals 17 residues. Trimming took 3 bases from V and 3 from J; bases not matched to a gene: 11. CDR3 nucleotide sequence: TGCGCCAGCAGCCACGTAGGGGGGGCTAGCGGGAGCTACGAGCAGTACTTC. Its protein is CASSHVGGASGSYEQYF.

The rearrangement links TRBV5-1 to TRBJ2-1, with D perhaps TRBD1 (5 bases). This CDR3 comprises 15 residues. Germline assignment: CDR1 SGHRS and CDR2 YFSETQ. With 0 bases removed from V and 8 bases from J, the gap between germline ends came to 15 bases. The CDR3 DNA reads TGCGCCAGCAGCTTGGGGCAGGGTTATGGGTATGAGCAGTTCTTC. Translated, it gives CASSLGQGYGYEQFF. The entire variable domain, with the rest obtained from reference TRBV5-1 and TRBJ2-1, is as follows: KAGVTQTPRYLIKTRGQQVTLSCSPISGHRSVSWYQQTPGQGLQFLFEYFSETQRNKGNFPGRFSGRQFSNSRSEMNVSTLELGDSALYLCASSLGQGYGYEQFFGPGTRLTVL.

The chain joins TRBV18 to TRBJ2-2; D not certain. The CDR3 is 15 residues long. With 2 bases removed from V and 3 bases from J, the gap between germline ends came to 10 bases. CDR1 is KGHSH, CDR2 LQKENI, per germline. The CDR3: CASSPTRQHTGELFF. The CDR3 nucleotides are TGTGCCAGCTCACCAACGAGACAACACACCGGGGAGCTGTTTTTT.

The chain is built from TRBV7-8 and TRBJ2-1; 11 bases map to TRBD2. J lost 7 bases, V lost 2 bases, and 7 bases had no gene match. Germline lookup yields CDR1 SGHVS and CDR2 FQNEAQ. The CDR3 extends over 16 amino acids. The CDR3 is CASSLRSGRGGNEQFF. The CDR3 nucleotides are TGTGCCAGCAGCTTACGTAGCGGGAGGGGGGGTAATGAGCAGTTCTTC.

The chain links TRBV7-9 to TRBJ1-1; D remains ambiguous. The CDR3 length is 12 residues. Trimming left V 5 bases short and J 5 bases short, with 9 bases between. Germline V gene sequence: CDR1 SEHNR, CDR2 FQNEAQ (reference sequence). The CDR3 DNA sequence: TGTGCCAGCAGCCCAGCGGGAACTGAAGCTTTCTTT. It translates to CASSPAGTEAFF.

The chain links TRBV7-9 to TRBJ2-2; TRBD2 matches 8 bases. The V and J ends lost 5 bases and 0 bases, in that order; junction bases with no gene match: 8. Germline CDR1 SEHNR, CDR2 FQNEAQ (reference sequence). The CDR3 runs 17 residues. CDR3 loop: CASSPLAGGANTGELFF. CDR3 in DNA: TGTGCCAGCAGCCCCCTCGCGGGAGGAGCGAACACCGGGGAGCTGTTTTTT.